This is a list of T cell receptor beta chains from one sample in a study of blood T cell repertoires in COVID-19. Produced via immunoSEQ multiplex PCR; TCRdb's table is partial and in-frame only. The sample records about 310,000 clones, 70% to 90% being singletons. The sequenced sample was PBMCs or T cells enriched from blood (not recorded which). All receptors derive from a man between 25 and 39 years old who had recovered from COVID-19. CDR3s include the opening cysteine and the closing phenylalanine or tryptophan. The D gene is left open where the match is weak. Clone size is stated in some rows and not others, as once, few, many or a class when expanded.

d_call	v_call	j_call	clone_size	cdr3_aa	cdr3_nt
.	TRBV5-6	TRBJ1-4	.	CASSHRGGGSQKLFF	TGTGCCAGCAGCCACCGGGGGGGAGGGTCCCAGAAACTGTTTTTT
.	TRBV5-8	TRBJ1-1	.	CASSLAAGANPATEAFF	TGTGCCAGCAGCTTGGCCGCGGGGGCCAACCCGGCGACTGAAGCTTTCTTT
TRBD1	TRBV7-8	TRBJ2-1	.	CASSLMGQGYEQFF	TGTGCCAGCAGCTTAATGGGACAGGGGTATGAGCAGTTCTTC
TRBD1	TRBV30	TRBJ2-7	.	CAWSPGTVHEQYF	TGTGCCTGGAGTCCCGGGACAGTCCACGAGCAGTACTTC
TRBD2	TRBV24-1	TRBJ2-7	.	CATSDPLAGQYF	TGTGCCACCAGTGATCCCCTAGCGGGGCAGTACTTC
TRBD2	TRBV5-1	TRBJ2-1	.	CASSLTPSGGNEQFF	TGCGCCAGCAGCTTGACGCCTAGCGGGGGCAATGAGCAGTTCTTC
TRBD1	TRBV23-1	TRBJ2-6	.	CARVGVRGLSCGANVLTF	TGCGCCAGGGTTGGCGTCAGGGGGCTTTCCTGTGGGGCCAACGTCCTGACTTTC
.	TRBV6-5	TRBJ1-1	.	CASSYSTGRGTEAFF	TGTGCCAGCAGTTACTCGACCGGGAGGGGGACTGAAGCTTTCTTT
.	TRBV12-3/TRBV12-4	TRBJ1-2	.	CASSLGGVYYTF	TGTGCCAGCAGCCTGGGGGGGGTATACTACACCTTC
TRBD1	TRBV10-3	TRBJ1-4	.	CAISDFADRWEKLFF	TGTGCCATCAGTGACTTTGCGGACAGGTGGGAAAAACTGTTTTTT
TRBD1	TRBV27	TRBJ1-5	.	CASSAGTGDMPQHF	TGTGCCAGCAGTGCCGGGACAGGGGATATGCCCCAGCATTTT
TRBD1	TRBV5-1	TRBJ1-1	.	CASSTTGGANTEAFF	TGCGCCAGCAGCACGACAGGGGGCGCGAACACTGAAGCTTTCTTT
TRBD2	TRBV7-7	TRBJ2-1	.	CASSPLAGGYNEQFF	TGTGCTAGCAGCCCTCTAGCGGGGGGTTACAATGAGCAGTTCTTC
TRBD1	TRBV9	TRBJ1-4	few	CASSVDGQGAYEKLFF	TGTGCCAGCAGCGTAGATGGACAGGGGGCCTATGAAAAACTGTTTTTT
.	TRBV4-1	TRBJ2-7	few	CASSIQGGYEQYF	TGCGCCAGCAGCATACAGGGTGGGTACGAGCAGTACTTC
.	TRBV5-6	TRBJ2-7	.	CASSPPRGREESYEQYF	TGTGCCAGCAGCCCACCCCGAGGCAGGGAGGAATCCTACGAGCAGTACTTC
.	TRBV12-3/TRBV12-4	TRBJ1-1	.	CASRDRNTEAFF	TGTGCCAGCAGGGACAGGAACACTGAAGCTTTCTTT
TRBD1	TRBV24-1	TRBJ2-2	once	CATSDLTGGDTGELFF	TGTGCCACCAGTGATTTGACAGGGGGCGACACCGGGGAGCTGTTTTTT
TRBD1	TRBV7-9	TRBJ1-1	.	CASSTGGTGGPTEAFF	TGTGCCAGCAGCACCGGCGGGACAGGGGGTCCTACTGAAGCTTTCTTT
TRBD2	TRBV7-2	TRBJ2-1	.	CASSSSPSGGYNEQFF	TGTGCCAGCAGCTCCTCCCCTAGCGGGGGGTACAATGAGCAGTTCTTC
TRBD2	TRBV7-2	TRBJ2-2	.	CASSLHGGANTGELFF	TGTGCCAGCAGCTTACACGGGGGGGCGAACACCGGGGAGCTGTTTTTT
TRBD2	TRBV30	TRBJ2-3	.	CAWSWGTSGGKDTQYF	TGTGCCTGGAGTTGGGGGACTAGCGGGGGTAAAGATACGCAGTATTTT
.	TRBV6-5	TRBJ2-3	.	CASGRGGFADTQYF	TGTGCCAGCGGAAGAGGGGGTTTTGCAGATACGCAGTATTTT
TRBD1	TRBV6-5	TRBJ2-1	.	CASRTGEGSYNEQFF	TGTGCCAGCAGAACAGGGGAAGGATCCTACAATGAGCAGTTCTTC
TRBD2	TRBV13	TRBJ2-1	.	CASSLSGGRVGEQFF	TGTGCCAGCAGCTTGAGCGGGGGCCGGGTTGGTGAGCAGTTCTTC
TRBD1	TRBV4-1	TRBJ1-2	.	CASSQDGDRGNYGYTF	TGCGCCAGCAGCCAAGACGGCGACAGGGGAAACTATGGCTACACCTTC
TRBD1	TRBV7-8	TRBJ2-5	once	CASSLVWGTGRETQYF	TGTGCCAGCAGCTTAGTTTGGGGGACAGGGCGAGAGACCCAGTACTTC